This record covers a single TCR beta chain. Its antigen remains unidentified. These data come from a study of cytomegalovirus exposure and HLA in healthy donors. Regarding the study as a whole: A further, later analysis showed that HLA-associated TCR beta chains (compared with equally common others) were more clonally expanded. TCR association rates varied by HLA locus in a later analysis, with DRB1 highest and HLA-C lowest. Later on, an analysis tied approximately 17,000 TCR beta sequences to HLA alleles at 0.05 false discovery rate. Most TCR sequences showed up rarely, but some public TCRs showed up in many donors.

V was pared by 2 bases and J by 5 bases, with 9 bases of the junction left unmatched. The CDR3 is 15 amino acids. Germline V lookup: CDR1 SEHNR, CDR2 FQNEAQ (reference sequence). Researchers ran the PCR with 60 Vbeta and 13 Jbeta primers. Measured with immunoSEQ multiplex PCR; TCRdb has only the in-frame clones, and not every one. This sample has about 150,000 clones, with around 79% found just once. The sample consisted of PBMCs. The V call is TRBV7-9, the J call TRBJ2-7, with TRBD1 identical over 7 bases. This TCR came from a man aged 25-40 years in good health and CMV-seropositive. The CDR3 loop reads CASSLPPRQGNEQYF. The CDR3 DNA reads as TGTGCCAGCAGCTTACCTCCGCGACAGGGTAACGAGCAGTACTTC.